Given below is one T cell receptor beta chain in context. Germline-derived CDR1 and CDR2 are SGHNT and YENEEA. The V end lost 5 bases, the J end lost 3 bases, and 12 bases lay between the germline ends. This CDR3 comprises 14 residues. The sample is drawn from a study of patients and donors after allogeneic stem cell transplantation. TCRdb reprocessed the RT-PCR reads via MiXCR and lists one record per CDR3 protein. This repertoire shows 65,000 to 80,000 distinct CDR3 sequences, more than 20% found once; its top ten account for roughly 29%. V and J are TRBV11-3 and TRBJ2-3, with D possibly TRBD1 on 6 matching bases. The receptor comes from a human donor who was either an allogeneic HSCT recipient or a stem cell or donor lymphocyte infusion donor (not recorded which). It is not recorded whose cells these are; they may come from a transplant donor. The sequenced sample consisted of blood, either unsorted or a sorted T cell fraction (not recorded which). The CDR3 reads CASSPGQSTDTQYF. The CDR3 nucleotides read TGTGCCAGCAGCCCCGGACAGTCAACAGATACGCAGTATTTT. Full variable domain (outside the CDR3, taken from reference TRBV11-3 and TRBJ2-3): EAGVVQSPRYKIIEKKQPVAFWCNPISGHNTLYWYLQNLGQGPELLIRYENEEAVDDSQLPKDRFSAERLKGVDSTLKIQPAELGDSAVYLCASSPGQSTDTQYFGPGTRLTVL.